A single sample is the source of the 28 T cell receptor beta chains below, sequenced in a study of cytomegalovirus exposure and HLA in healthy donors. 13 Jbeta primers and 60 Vbeta primers were used for the PCR. The repertoire was sequenced with immunoSEQ multiplex PCR; TCRdb's copy has only in-frame clones and lacks some. Here the sample spans approximately 160,000 clones, about 84% being singletons. Sequencing used PBMCs. The receptor source for this set is a young man in good health and CMV-seronegative.

The V and J genes are TRBV2 and TRBJ2-2, with D maybe TRBD1 (5 bases). Germline CDR1 is SNHLY and CDR2 is FYNNEI. Deletions cut 6 bases from V and 0 bases from J, with 11 bases between. CDR3 length: 15 amino acids. The CDR3 loop is CASREQGANTGELFF. CDR3 nucleotide sequence: TGTGCCAGCAGGGAGCAGGGTGCGAACACCGGGGAGCTGTTTTTT.

This chain connects TRBV25-1 to TRBJ2-7; the match to TRBD1 covers 7 bases. V lost 9 bases to trimming and J lost 3 bases; unmatched junction nucleotides: 5. The CDR3 is 12 amino acids. Germline lookup yields CDR1 MGHDK and CDR2 SYGVNS. Written as DNA, the CDR3 is TGTGCCAGTGGGGACAGTTTCTACGAGCAGTACTTC. This translates into CASGDSFYEQYF.

The CDR3 sequence: CASSVSGAPDTQYF. CDR3 bases: TGTGCCAGCAGTGTGTCGGGAGCGCCAGATACGCAGTATTTT. The chain uses TRBV2 and TRBJ2-3; D is perhaps TRBD2 (6 bases). Germline loops: CDR1 SNHLY, CDR2 FYNNEI. Trimming left V 4 bases short and J 4 bases short, with 12 bases between. The CDR3 spans 14 residues.

CDR3 sequence reads: CATSGLGQPITQYF. The CDR3 nucleotides are TGTGCCACCAGCGGTCTAGGACAGCCAATTACGCAGTATTTT. The chain carries TRBV15 and TRBJ2-3, with D possibly TRBD1 on 6 matching bases. Trimming removed 5 bases at V and 8 bases at J, with 17 bases between. CDR1 is LNHNV and CDR2 is YYDKDF in the germline V gene (reference sequence). This CDR3 is built from 14 residues.

The V gene is TRBV29-1, the J gene TRBJ1-5; TRBD1 might be the D (6 bases). Trimming removed 6 bases at V and 3 bases at J, with 15 bases between. This CDR3 is 14 amino acids long. Germline CDR1 and CDR2: SQVTM and ANQGSEA. CDR3 in DNA: TGCAGCGTGAAGGCGGACAGCCACAATCAGCCCCAGCATTTT. It yields the protein CSVKADSHNQPQHF.

V is TRBV27 and J is TRBJ1-2, with a weak D call TRBD1 (6 bases). CDR3 size: 14 residues. Germline-derived CDR1 and CDR2 are MNHEY and SMNVEV (reference sequence). V was clipped by 3 bases and J by 4 bases, with 12 bases between them. This CDR3 reads CASSFVTGGYGYTF. The CDR3 coding sequence is TGTGCCAGCAGTTTCGTGACAGGCGGCTATGGCTACACCTTC.

The chain joins TRBV11-2 to TRBJ2-5; D is uncertain. Trimming took 1 base from V and 5 from J, leaving 11 bases between them. CDR3 length: 14 residues. Looked up from germline, CDR1 is SGHAT and CDR2 is FQNNGV. CDR3 bases: TGTGCCAGCAGCTTAGGAGCTGGGCTGGAGACCCAGTACTTC. Amino acids: CASSLGAGLETQYF. The full variable domain, completed using reference TRBV11-2 and TRBJ2-5, is EAGVAQSPRYKIIEKRQSVAFWCNPISGHATLYWYQQILGQGPKLLIQFQNNGVVDDSQLPKDRFSAERLKGVDSTLKIQPAKLEDSAVYLCASSLGAGLETQYFGPGTRLLVL.

The chain uses TRBV25-1 and TRBJ2-7; D perhaps matches TRBD2 (5 bases). The CDR3 contains 15 residues. Trimming left V 5 bases short and J 0 bases short, with 14 bases between. The germline V gene has CDR1 MGHDK and CDR2 SYGVNS. The CDR3 sequence is CASSRRGGLSYEQYF. For the CDR3, the DNA is TGTGCCAGCAGTCGACGGGGTGGTCTCTCCTACGAGCAGTACTTC.

This chain links TRBV7-2 with TRBJ2-7; 7 bases are a match to TRBD2. V lost 5 bases to trimming and J lost 7 bases; unmatched junction nucleotides: 8. The CDR3 spans 13 residues. Germline lookup yields CDR1 SGHTA and CDR2 FQGNSA. The chain's CDR3 is CASSPRPGGEQYF. As DNA, the CDR3 is TGTGCCAGCAGCCCTCGTCCCGGGGGGGAGCAGTACTTC.

J is TRBJ1-4 and V is TRBV7-9; D might be TRBD1 (6 bases). V lost 6 bases to trimming and J lost 4 bases, with 12 bases between them. This CDR3 spans 14 amino acids. Germline V lookup: CDR1 SEHNR, CDR2 FQNEAQ (reference sequence). The CDR3 DNA sequence: TGTGCCAGCAGGGAAGGGGGATTTAATGAAAAACTGTTTTTT. The encoded protein is CASREGGFNEKLFF.

This chain joins TRBV28 and TRBJ1-5; maybe TRBD1 (6 bases). Germline V CDR1 and CDR2: MDHEN, SYDVKM. This CDR3 is 16 amino acids long. V was cut by 3 bases and J by 0 bases, with 12 bases left in between. The CDR3 nucleotides are TGTGCCAGCAGTTTTAGGGGGGGGTATAGCAATCAGCCCCAGCATTTT. Translation: CASSFRGGYSNQPQHF.

The chain has TRBV11-2 and TRBJ1-4; 9 bases line up with TRBD1. This CDR3 has 17 residues. From germline, CDR1 is SGHAT and CDR2 FQNNGV. The ends lost 1 base at V and 8 bases at J; junction bases unmatched: 11. The CDR3 DNA reads TGTGCCAGCAGCTTAGTCGGGGGACAGGGTTTAGGAGAAAAACTGTTTTTT. Translating it yields CASSLVGGQGLGEKLFF.

This chain connects TRBV18 to TRBJ2-7; TRBD1 matches 8 bases. The CDR3 spans 15 residues. Germline values: CDR1 KGHSH, CDR2 LQKENI. Trimming cost V 2 bases and J 7 bases; bases outside gene matches: 10. The CDR3 bases are TGTGCCAGCTCACCAAGCTGGACAGGGCTTGAGGAGCAGTACTTC. This sequence encodes CASSPSWTGLEEQYF. The complete variable domain, with remaining parts taken from reference TRBV18 and TRBJ2-7, reads NAGVMQNPRHLVRRRGQEARLRCSPMKGHSHVYWYRQLPEEGLKFMVYLQKENIIDESGMPKERFSAEFPKEGPSILRIQQVVRGDSAAYFCASSPSWTGLEEQYFGPGTRLTVT.

The chain uses TRBV4-1 and TRBJ2-1, with D possibly TRBD2 on 5 matching bases. The CDR3 covers 16 residues. The V gene lost 4 bases and the J gene lost 5 bases, with 18 bases spanning the gap. CDR1 and CDR2 (germline): MGHRA, YSYEKL. The CDR3 sequence: CASSLRSAYGDNEQFF. In DNA, the CDR3 is TGCGCCAGCAGCCTTAGATCGGCTTACGGGGACAATGAGCAGTTCTTC.

This rearrangement joins TRBV28 to TRBJ2-5; TRBD1 might be the D (5 bases). The V gene's germline CDR1 is MDHEN and CDR2 SYDVKM. The V end lost 10 bases, the J end lost 11 bases, and 20 bases lay between the germline ends. This CDR3 is 12 amino acids long. CDR3 nucleotides: TGTGCCATCACGTCGACAGTCGCGGAGCAGTACTTC. Its translation is CAITSTVAEQYF.

This chain connects TRBV19 to TRBJ1-5, with a possible D match to TRBD1 (6 bases). Between the trimmed V and J ends, which lost 7 bases and 3 bases, there was a span of 16 bases. The CDR3 runs 15 residues. Germline V gene sequence: CDR1 LNHDA, CDR2 SQIVND (reference sequence). The CDR3 loop reads CASKKQGVPNQPQHF. DNA for the CDR3: TGTGCCAGTAAAAAACAGGGAGTTCCCAATCAGCCCCAGCATTTT.

This chain connects TRBV6-5 to TRBJ1-4; possible D gene TRBD1, 6 bases. The CDR3 is 14 residues long. The germline V gene has CDR1 MNHEY and CDR2 SVGAGI. V lost 9 bases, J lost 2 bases, and 13 bases lay in between. The CDR3 sequence is CASGQGLTNEKLFF. The CDR3 nucleotides are TGTGCCAGTGGGCAGGGGCTGACTAATGAAAAACTGTTTTTT.

This clone was picked up one time. The V and J genes are TRBV9 and TRBJ2-1; 13 bases agree with TRBD2. The CDR3 spans 19 residues. Trimming at V came to 3 bases and at J to 1 base, leaving 10 bases not matched to a gene. The V gene's germline CDR1 is SGDLS and CDR2 YYNGEE. CDR3 in DNA: TGTGCCAGCAGCGCGGGGCGGACTAGCGGGAGATCTTCCTACAATGAGCAGTTCTTC. Translating gives CASSAGRTSGRSSYNEQFF.

V and J are TRBV29-1 and TRBJ2-6, with D possibly being TRBD2 (6 bases). Germline V gives CDR1 SQVTM, CDR2 ANQGSEA. Trimming pared 4 bases from V and 0 bases from J, leaving 13 bases between. This CDR3 has 16 amino acids. The CDR3 DNA follows: TGCAGCGTTGTGGAGGGATCTCCCTCTGGGGCCAACGTCCTGACTTTC. Translated: CSVVEGSPSGANVLTF.

This clone was seen once. This chain uses TRBV6-5 with TRBJ1-2, with D maybe TRBD1 (5 bases). The germline CDR1 and CDR2 sequences are MNHEY and SVGAGI. V was clipped by 7 bases and J by 4 bases, with 16 bases between them. CDR3 length: 14 amino acids. The CDR3 spells CASKNPGWGYGYTF. Written as DNA, the CDR3 is TGTGCCAGCAAAAACCCAGGGTGGGGCTATGGCTACACCTTC.

This clone occurred a few times. The chain carries TRBV7-8 and TRBJ1-5, with D possibly being TRBD1 (5 bases). The CDR3 runs to 13 residues. The germline CDR1 and CDR2 sequences are SGHVS and FQNEAQ. The V and J ends lost 3 bases and 7 bases respectively, with 10 bases between them. The CDR3 nucleotides are TGTGCCAGCAGCTTGTGGGGCGACCAGCCCCAGCATTTT. The encoded protein is CASSLWGDQPQHF.

The chain joins TRBV27 to TRBJ2-2, with D unresolved. V gave up 6 bases and J gave up 1 base, with 9 bases separating them. Germline-derived CDR1 and CDR2 are MNHEY and SMNVEV (reference sequence). The CDR3 totals 14 residues. CDR3 DNA: TGTGCCAGCAGCCCTCAGATGAACACCGGGGAGCTGTTTTTT. Its translation is CASSPQMNTGELFF.

CDR3 sequence (DNA): TGTGCCAGCAGACTACGGCCAAAGAAAGAGACCCAGTACTTC. As protein: CASRLRPKKETQYF. The chain combines TRBV5-8 with TRBJ2-5; D unclear. This CDR3 contains 14 residues. V was clipped by 5 bases and J by 3 bases, with 14 bases between them. CDR1 and CDR2 (germline): SGHTS, YDEGEE.

The chain couples TRBV19 to TRBJ1-5; 12 bases fit TRBD1. With V trimmed by 9 bases and J by 6 bases, 9 bases remained unmatched. The germline gives CDR1 LNHDA, CDR2 SQIVND (reference sequence). CDR3 length: 15 residues. The CDR3 loop is CASTRDRGLSQPQHF. The CDR3 region has the DNA TGTGCCAGCACACGGGACAGGGGGCTGAGTCAGCCCCAGCATTTT. Combining the CDR3 with reference TRBV19 and TRBJ1-5 gives the whole variable domain DGGITQSPKYLFRKEGQNVTLSCEQNLNHDAMYWYRQDPGQGLRLIYYSQIVNDFQKGDIAEGYSVSREKKESFPLTVTSAQKNPTAFYLCASTRDRGLSQPQHFGDGTRLSIL.

This sequence joins TRBV7-9 and TRBJ2-3, with 12 bases that match TRBD2. CDR1 is SEHNR, CDR2 FQNEAQ, per germline (reference sequence). V shed 5 bases and J 5 bases; nucleotides not matched to a gene: 11. The CDR3 length is 17 residues. Here the CDR3 reads CASSRPLTSGSGDTQYF. As DNA, the CDR3 is TGTGCCAGCAGCCGCCCCCTGACTAGCGGGAGTGGAGATACGCAGTATTTT.

The CDR3 loop is CASAGGQETQYF. CDR3 bases: TGTGCCAGCGCGGGGGGCCAAGAGACCCAGTACTTC. V usage is TRBV2 and J usage is TRBJ2-5; 8 positions match TRBD2. The CDR3 length is 12 residues. Germline V gives CDR1 SNHLY, CDR2 FYNNEI. V lost 8 bases and J lost 1; bases outside the gene matches: 0.

This chain connects TRBV5-5 to TRBJ2-7; D gene ambiguous. Between the trimmed V and J ends, which lost 1 base and 3 bases, there was a span of 8 bases. Germline loops: CDR1 SGHKS, CDR2 YYEKEE (reference sequence). There are 13 residues in the CDR3. This chain's CDR3 is CASSLSYRYEQYF. The CDR3 DNA sequence: TGTGCCAGCAGCTTGTCCTATCGCTACGAGCAGTACTTC.

The V gene is TRBV6-5, the J gene TRBJ1-2, with D possibly TRBD1 on 5 matching bases. The V and J ends lost 2 bases and 9 bases respectively, with 16 bases between them. The CDR3 consists of 14 residues. Germline lookup yields CDR1 MNHEY and CDR2 SVGAGI. This CDR3 is CASSYGVGLFSYTF. The CDR3 DNA sequence: TGTGCCAGCAGTTACGGTGTGGGGCTGTTTAGCTACACCTTC.